The 16 T cell receptor beta chains listed next were all sequenced from one sample in a study of shared clonotypes between healthy human individuals (dated by TCRdb to about 2020). CD8 naive samples were CD45RO-negative cells positively selected for CCR7, giving a CD45RA+CCR7+ population that excluded TemRA cells. Libraries came from the immunoSEQ multiplex PCR assay. TCRdb carries this immuneACCESS record with in-frame sequences only. Its versions omit some clonotypes, under half of them owing to an unresolved V gene in the studies checked, with the rest unexplained. The sample records around 2,000,000 clones, about 95% of which are singletons. 0.9% to 1.3% of the sample belongs to the ten largest clones. The sequenced sample was naive CD8+ T cells sorted from blood. The cell subset or site label for this specimen denotes: CD45RA+CCR7+. All receptors derive from a young man in good health.

Concerning this clone: Other DNA sequences in the sample encode the same CDR3. The chain is built from TRBV6-5 and TRBJ2-5; perhaps TRBD1 as D (6 bases). V was trimmed by 2 bases and J by 4 bases, leaving 11 bases between them. The CDR3 has 14 amino acids. Germline V lookup: CDR1 MNHEY, CDR2 SVGAGI. The CDR3 loop reads CASSYLRGGETQYF. The CDR3 bases are TGTGCCAGCAGTTACCTCAGGGGTGGAGAGACCCAGTACTTC.

The chain employs TRBV27 and TRBJ2-7, with 10 bases lining up with TRBD2. Germline V CDR1 and CDR2: MNHEY, SMNVEV (reference sequence). This CDR3 has 15 residues. Trimming took 4 bases from V and 3 from J; bases not matched to a gene: 6. The CDR3 is CASSSLAGDHYEQYF. CDR3 DNA sequence: TGTGCCAGCAGTTCCCTAGCGGGAGACCACTACGAGCAGTACTTC.

The rearrangement joins TRBV6-1 to TRBJ1-3; D call uncertain. Germline V gene data show CDR1 as MNHNS and CDR2 as SASEGT. V was trimmed by 1 base and J by 0 bases, leaving 7 bases between them. The CDR3 length is 15 residues. The CDR3 reads CASSEGAFSGNTIYF. CDR3 sequence (DNA): TGTGCCAGCAGTGAAGGCGCGTTCTCTGGAAACACCATATATTTT.

The chain combines TRBV4-1 with TRBJ2-1, with D tentatively TRBD1 (5 bases). The V end was cut by 8 bases, the J end by 0 bases, with 8 bases between. The CDR3 sequence is 13 residues long. Germline CDR1 reads MGHRA; CDR2 reads YSYEKL. As DNA, the CDR3 is TGCGCCAGCTCCGACAGCTCCTACAATGAGCAGTTCTTC. Protein: CASSDSSYNEQFF.

The chain carries TRBV10-3 and TRBJ2-7; 10 bases align to TRBD1. Germline lookup yields CDR1 ENHRY and CDR2 SYGVKD. The junction had 6 bases not matched to a gene; V was cut back by 6 bases and J by 4 bases. There are 14 residues in the CDR3. The CDR3 DNA reads as TGTGCCATCAGCGTAGACAGGGGGCAATACGAGCAGTACTTC. Its translation is CAISVDRGQYEQYF.

Worth noting for this clone: Compared with germline, one end of the junction differs, possibly owing to a read error. The V and J genes are TRBV4-3 and TRBJ1-4; the D is unclear. The germline V gene encodes CDR1 LGHNA and CDR2 YSLEER. The CDR3 is 19 residues long. The CDR3 sequence is CASSQEMGGAVARNEELFF. The CDR3 DNA reads as TGCGCCAGCAGCCAAGAAATGGGAGGAGCCGTTGCCCGTAATGAAGAACTGTTTTTT.

The CDR3 sequence: CAWTSGATYEQYF. CDR3 nucleotides: TGTGCCTGGACTAGCGGGGCAACCTACGAGCAGTACTTC. This chain joins TRBV30 and TRBJ2-7, with 9 bases aligning to TRBD2. There are 13 residues in the CDR3. Germline V gene sequence: CDR1 GTSNPN, CDR2 SVGIG (reference sequence). Losses at the gene ends were 4 bases for V and 2 bases for J; bases not matched to a gene: 3.

The chain joins TRBV5-4 to TRBJ2-3; maybe TRBD2 (5 bases). Germline V gene data show CDR1 as SGHNT and CDR2 as YYREEE (reference sequence). The germline V and J ends were trimmed by 4 bases and 4 bases, with 16 bases remaining between them. The CDR3 loop spans 15 amino acids. Here the CDR3 reads CASSPVEGVADTQYF. The CDR3 DNA reads TGTGCCAGCAGCCCCGTAGAGGGAGTGGCAGATACGCAGTATTTT.

The chain is built from TRBV6-5 and TRBJ2-7, with a weak D call TRBD1 (6 bases). V lost 9 bases to trimming and J lost 2 bases, with 14 bases between them. Germline V lookup: CDR1 MNHEY, CDR2 SVGAGI. The CDR3 consists of 13 residues. The chain's CDR3 is CASNPGTPYEQYF. The CDR3, as DNA: TGTGCCAGTAACCCCGGGACACCCTACGAGCAGTACTTC.

In regard to this clone: Other DNA sequences within the sample encode an identical CDR3. DNA for the CDR3: TGTGCCAGCCGTCCGGGCACCGGGGAGCTGTTTTTT. It yields the protein CASRPGTGELFF. The chain has TRBV2 and TRBJ2-2; unclear D gene. V shed 8 bases and J shed 4 bases, with 8 bases lying between them. There are 12 residues in the CDR3. From germline, CDR1 is SNHLY and CDR2 FYNNEI.

CDR3 sequence reads: CASSSPVLGGDETQYF. The DNA of the CDR3 is TGTGCCAGCAGTTCCCCGGTCCTCGGGGGGGACGAGACCCAGTACTTC. The chain employs TRBV28 and TRBJ2-5; 8 bases fit TRBD2. Trimming took 4 bases from V and 5 from J; bases not matched to a gene: 12. The CDR3 has 16 residues. From germline, CDR1 is MDHEN and CDR2 SYDVKM.

This clone was observed a single time. The rearrangement joins TRBV5-4 to TRBJ2-1, with 8 bases identical to TRBD2. The V gene end was trimmed by 3 bases and the J gene end by 10 bases; junction bases not matched to a gene: 12. CDR1 is SGHNT and CDR2 is YYREEE in the germline V gene (reference sequence). CDR3 length: 15 amino acids. The DNA of the CDR3 is TGTGCCAGCAGCTCGGAGGGACTAGGAGTCGGGGAGCAGTTCTTC. It translates to CASSSEGLGVGEQFF.

The chain recombines TRBV2 with TRBJ2-5; 7 bases match TRBD1. Germline V gives CDR1 SNHLY, CDR2 FYNNEI. The CDR3 is 13 amino acids. V trimming: 9 bases; J trimming: 2 bases; junction bases outside the gene matches: 6. DNA for the CDR3: TGTGCCAGGGGGGACAGCGCACAAGAGACCCAGTACTTC. The encoded protein is CARGDSAQETQYF.

The V and J genes are TRBV6-4 and TRBJ2-2; 14 positions agree with TRBD2. Looked up from germline, CDR1 is MRHNA and CDR2 is SNTAGT. Trimming cost V 5 bases and J 7 bases; bases outside gene matches: 6. This CDR3 has 16 amino acids. CDR3 nucleotides: TGTGCCAGCAGTCGGACTAGCGGGGGGACAAACGGGGAGCTGTTTTTT. Translated: CASSRTSGGTNGELFF.

The chain joins TRBV6-6 to TRBJ2-7; TRBD1 is a possible D gene (6 bases). In germline, CDR1 is MNHNY, CDR2 SVGAGI (reference sequence). This CDR3 region has 16 residues. Trimming shortened V by 0 bases and J by 0 bases, and 12 bases separated the two germline ends. The CDR3 protein is CASSYSAEQGSYEQYF. The CDR3 bases are TGTGCCAGCAGTTACTCGGCCGAACAGGGCTCCTACGAGCAGTACTTC.

This clone has just one count. The V gene is TRBV19, the J gene TRBJ2-5; TRBD1 aligns across 7 bases. This CDR3 region has 14 residues. CDR1 is LNHDA and CDR2 is SQIVND in the germline V gene (reference sequence). With 5 bases clipped from V and 3 bases from J, the junction kept 6 bases outside the gene matches. CDR3 residues: CASSPTGNEETQYF. As DNA, the CDR3 is TGTGCCAGTAGTCCGACAGGGAATGAAGAGACCCAGTACTTC.